A single sample is the source of the 26 T cell receptor beta chains below, sequenced in a study of metastatic and nonmetastatic thyroid tumors. Thyroid surgery was preceded by no treatment in any patient. TCRdb re-clonotyped the PCR reads via MiXCR. The data hold about 10,000 clones, with 20% to 30% observed a single time. Sequencing was done on a sample of tumor tissue. Receptors originate from a female donor with papillary thyroid cancer or a benign thyroid nodule (not recorded which). Some clones in this sample may be carry-over from other donors' samples.

The DNA for the CDR3 is TGTGCCAGCGATTTAAATAGCAATCAGCCCCAGCATTTT. Protein: CASDLNSNQPQHF. The chain joins TRBV6-1 to TRBJ1-5; D ambiguous. Trimming shortened V by 8 bases and J by 0 bases, and 8 bases separated the two germline ends. The germline V gene encodes CDR1 MNHNS and CDR2 SASEGT. This CDR3 is 13 amino acids long.

By share of the sample, this clone is medium-sized. V is TRBV5-1 and J is TRBJ2-7, with D unclear. Germline CDR1 is SGHRS and CDR2 is YFSETQ. CDR3 length: 13 residues. Trimming left V 5 bases short and J 0 bases short, with 9 bases between. The CDR3 nucleotides are TGCGCCAGCAGTCCGGGCCTCTCCTACGAGCAGTACTTC. It translates to CASSPGLSYEQYF.

This clone was observed a few times. The rearrangement uses TRBV28 and TRBJ2-1, with TRBD1 matching over 7 bases. J lost 4 bases, V lost 5 bases, and 8 bases had no gene match. The germline gives CDR1 MDHEN, CDR2 SYDVKM. The CDR3 consists of 15 residues. The CDR3 DNA follows: TGTGCCAGCAGTCCCCGGGACAGCGAGTACAATGAGCAGTTCTTC. It is translated as CASSPRDSEYNEQFF.

The chain carries TRBV28 and TRBJ1-6, with 7 bases identical to TRBD1. There are 14 residues in the CDR3. V was clipped by 7 bases and J by 3 bases; unmatched bases: 3. The germline V gene encodes CDR1 MDHEN and CDR2 SYDVKM. CDR3 in DNA: TGTGCCAGCAAAACAGGGGACTATAATTCACCCCTCCACTTT. This sequence encodes CASKTGDYNSPLHF.

The sample holds many counts of this clone. This sequence joins TRBV20-1 and TRBJ2-5; the D gene could be TRBD1 or TRBD2 (5 bases each). The CDR3 is made up of 15 amino acids. Germline CDR1 reads DFQATT; CDR2 reads SNEGSKA (reference sequence). V lost 5 bases and J 2 bases, leaving 18 bases between the germline ends. The CDR3 region is CSARKLGRIQETQYF. The CDR3, as DNA: TGCAGTGCTCGAAAGTTGGGACGGATACAAGAGACCCAGTACTTC.

The V and J genes are TRBV30 and TRBJ1-5; D not certain. V gave up 1 base and J gave up 6 bases, with 10 bases separating them. The CDR3 length is 13 residues. From germline, CDR1 is GTSNPN and CDR2 SVGIG (reference sequence). CDR3 coding DNA: TGTGCCTGGAGTGCTGGGGTCGGTCAGCCCCAGCATTTT. The encoded protein is CAWSAGVGQPQHF.

This clone was seen a handful of times. This chain uses TRBV6-1 with TRBJ1-2; 10 bases align to TRBD1. The germline gives CDR1 MNHNS, CDR2 SASEGT. There are 14 residues in the CDR3. V was pared by 4 bases and J by 6 bases, with 5 bases of the junction left unmatched. CDR3 nucleotides: TGTGCCAGCAGTGGACAGGGGGCTAGTGATGGCTACACCTTC. Protein: CASSGQGASDGYTF.

This chain uses TRBV6-2 or TRBV6-3 with TRBJ1-6, with D perhaps matching TRBD1 (5 bases). Germline lookup yields CDR1 MNHEY and CDR2 SVGEGT. CDR3 length: 16 residues. The V end was cut by 0 bases, the J end by 9 bases, with 15 bases between. CDR3 bases: TGTGCCAGCAGTTACTCCCCTGGGGGACGGGGTTCACCCCTCCACTTT. Translating gives CASSYSPGGRGSPLHF.

This clone is labeled as medium-sized. The rearrangement joins TRBV12-3 or TRBV12-4 to TRBJ2-1; a possible D gene is TRBD2 (7 bases). Trimming removed 5 bases from V and 3 bases from J, with 17 bases in between. This CDR3 spans 16 amino acids. In DNA, the CDR3 is TGTGCCAGCAGTCGGGGGAGGGGGGGAATCTACAATGAGCAGTTCTTC. It translates to CASSRGRGGIYNEQFF.

There are a few counts of this clone. V is TRBV5-1 and J is TRBJ1-1, with D perhaps matching TRBD1 (6 bases). The CDR3 has 16 amino acids. Trimming stripped 4 bases from V and 5 bases from J, with 21 bases between. From germline, CDR1 is SGHRS and CDR2 YFSETQ. Written as DNA, the CDR3 is TGCGCCAGCAGCGGACCAGGTGTGGGGGGCGCGACTGAAGCTTTCTTT. This codes for CASSGPGVGGATEAFF.

The chain uses TRBV20-1 and TRBJ1-3; D is possibly TRBD1 (5 bases). V shed 6 bases and J shed 0 bases, with 12 bases lying between them. CDR1 is DFQATT, CDR2 SNEGSKA, per germline (reference sequence). The CDR3 length is 14 residues. DNA for the CDR3: TGCAGTGCCAGCCTGGACAACTCTGGAAACACCATATATTTT. This codes for CSASLDNSGNTIYF.

This clone is medium-sized in the sample. The chain joins TRBV19 to TRBJ2-1; the match to TRBD1 covers 9 bases. The junction had 13 bases not matched to a gene; V was cut back by 4 bases and J by 3 bases. This CDR3 has 18 amino acids. CDR1 and CDR2 from the germline V gene are LNHDA and SQIVND (reference sequence). The CDR3 sequence: CASSRKVSGTGNYNEQFF. For the CDR3, the DNA is TGTGCCAGTAGTAGGAAGGTCTCCGGGACAGGGAACTACAATGAGCAGTTCTTC.

This clone has just a few counts. The rearrangement links TRBV10-1 to TRBJ2-7, with 12 positions matching TRBD2. Germline assignment: CDR1 WNHNN and CDR2 SYGVQD (reference sequence). With 5 bases clipped from V and 6 bases from J, the junction kept 11 bases outside the gene matches. The CDR3 consists of 16 residues. The CDR3 coding sequence is TGCGCCAGCAGTCGGACTAGCGGGACCGGCGGGGGCGAGCAGTACTTC. This translates into CASSRTSGTGGGEQYF.

This sequence joins TRBV7-8 and TRBJ2-3; D could derive from TRBD1 or TRBD2 (5 bases each). This CDR3 is 15 amino acids long. V was clipped by 2 bases and J by 2 bases, with 11 bases between them. The germline V gene has CDR1 SGHVS and CDR2 FQNEAQ. The CDR3 loop reads CASSLTGTDTDTQYF. The CDR3 DNA reads as TGTGCCAGCAGCTTAACCGGGACGGACACAGATACGCAGTATTTT.

The rearrangement joins TRBV10-3 to TRBJ1-5; weak D call: TRBD1 (6 bases). The CDR3 runs 15 residues. Germline CDR1 and CDR2: ENHRY and SYGVKD. Trimming took off 2 bases at V and 4 bases at J, with 12 bases between the two ends. CDR3 loop: CAISEPGDKNQPQHF. The CDR3 DNA reads as TGTGCCATCAGTGAGCCAGGGGATAAGAATCAGCCCCAGCATTTT.

This sequence joins TRBV20-1 and TRBJ1-1; unclear D gene. The CDR3 contains 13 residues. The V end lost 3 bases, the J end lost 1 base, and 9 bases lay between the germline ends. In germline, CDR1 is DFQATT, CDR2 SNEGSKA (reference sequence). Written as DNA, the CDR3 is TGCAGTGCTAGTGCGCAACAGAACACTGAAGCTTTCTTT. Its protein is CSASAQQNTEAFF.

This clone was counted many times. V usage is TRBV3-1 and J usage is TRBJ2-7; TRBD1 aligns across 7 bases. Germline V gene lookup returns CDR1 LGHDT and CDR2 YNNKEL (reference sequence). V was pared by 1 base and J by 3 bases, with 15 bases of the junction left unmatched. This CDR3 is built from 18 residues. CDR3 nucleotide sequence: TGTGCCAGCAGCCAAGGTCTGGGGACAGTCACCACCGTCTACGAGCAGTACTTC. Translated, it gives CASSQGLGTVTTVYEQYF.

This clone is medium-sized within its sample. V gene TRBV2 combines with J gene TRBJ2-3; 11 bases agree with TRBD2. Germline CDR1 and CDR2: SNHLY and FYNNEI. There are 16 residues in the CDR3. Trimming cost V 7 bases and J 0 bases; bases outside gene matches: 6. The CDR3 DNA reads TGTGCCAGCATTAGGGGACTAGCGGTTAGCACAGATACGCAGTATTTT. This gives the protein CASIRGLAVSTDTQYF.

This clone was picked up a small number of times. V usage is TRBV28 and J usage is TRBJ2-6; possibly TRBD2 for D (5 bases). Germline loops: CDR1 MDHEN, CDR2 SYDVKM. V lost 4 bases and J 1 base, leaving 20 bases between the germline ends. CDR3 length: 19 residues. DNA of the CDR3: TGTGCCAGCAGTTCAACGGGAAGGTTGGGGTTTTCTGGGGCCAACGTCCTGACTTTC. This translates into CASSSTGRLGFSGANVLTF.

This clone has a handful of counts. The CDR3 DNA reads as TGTGCCATCAGTAAGGCCGGGACCTCCTACAATGAGCAGTTCTTC. It yields the protein CAISKAGTSYNEQFF. The genes are TRBV10-3 and TRBJ2-1; the D gene could be TRBD1 or TRBD2 (5 bases each). V lost 5 bases and J 0 bases, leaving 11 bases between the germline ends. Germline CDR1 ENHRY, CDR2 SYGVKD. This CDR3 is built from 15 residues.

By frequency in the sample, this clone is medium-sized (0.01 to 0.1%). This chain links TRBV13 with TRBJ2-1; the match to TRBD1 covers 7 bases. Germline-derived CDR1 and CDR2 are PRHDT and FYEKMQ (reference sequence). V was pared by 0 bases and J by 5 bases, with 4 bases of the junction left unmatched. CDR3 length equals 15 residues. The CDR3 DNA reads as TGTGCCAGCAGCTTAGGAGGGGGCGCAGACAATGAGCAGTTCTTC. Its protein is CASSLGGGADNEQFF.

This clone showed up just a few times. This chain links TRBV27 with TRBJ2-3, with no clear D. Trimming took 3 bases from V and 4 from J, leaving 11 bases between them. CDR1 MNHEY and CDR2 SMNVEV come from the germline V gene (reference sequence). The CDR3 consists of 14 residues. The CDR3 DNA is TGTGCCAGCAGTTTCTCTAGGGTGGCAGATACGCAGTATTTT. It translates to CASSFSRVADTQYF.

This CDR3 is CATSDTNDSYEQYF. CDR3 nucleotides: TGTGCCACCAGTGATACCAACGACTCCTACGAGCAGTACTTC. This chain connects TRBV24-1 to TRBJ2-7; D ambiguous. Trimming stripped 3 bases from V and 0 bases from J, with 8 bases between. CDR1 and CDR2 from the germline V gene are KGHDR and SFDVKD. There are 14 residues in the CDR3.

This clone was detected a few times. This rearrangement joins TRBV6-1 to TRBJ2-7; 7 bases line up with TRBD2. Trimming removed 4 bases from V and 2 bases from J; junction bases left unmatched: 14. This CDR3 is built from 17 residues. CDR1 MNHNS and CDR2 SASEGT come from the germline V gene. CDR3 protein: CASSVAYRSGYPYEQYF. The CDR3 DNA sequence: TGTGCCAGCAGTGTTGCCTACCGTAGCGGGTACCCCTACGAGCAGTACTTC.

The gene calls are TRBV20-1 and TRBJ1-5; D might be TRBD1 (6 bases). This CDR3 contains 15 residues. V was trimmed by 3 bases and J by 6 bases, leaving 18 bases between them. Germline lookup yields CDR1 DFQATT and CDR2 SNEGSKA (reference sequence). The CDR3 DNA is TGCAGTGCTAGGGTAGTAGGGGGTTCGGCTCAGCCCCAGCATTTT. As protein: CSARVVGGSAQPQHF.

This clone was seen only a few times. The junction departs from germline at one end; a sequencing error may be responsible. Other DNA sequences of this sample code for an identical CDR3. The chain links TRBV7-8 to TRBJ2-7, with 8 bases lining up with TRBD1. The CDR3 totals 14 residues. Germline V gene lookup returns CDR1 SGHVS and CDR2 FQNEAQ. CDR3 region: CASSIQGVSYEQYF. The CDR3 nucleotides are TGTGCCAGTAGCATACAGGGGGTTTCGTACGAGCAATACTTC.